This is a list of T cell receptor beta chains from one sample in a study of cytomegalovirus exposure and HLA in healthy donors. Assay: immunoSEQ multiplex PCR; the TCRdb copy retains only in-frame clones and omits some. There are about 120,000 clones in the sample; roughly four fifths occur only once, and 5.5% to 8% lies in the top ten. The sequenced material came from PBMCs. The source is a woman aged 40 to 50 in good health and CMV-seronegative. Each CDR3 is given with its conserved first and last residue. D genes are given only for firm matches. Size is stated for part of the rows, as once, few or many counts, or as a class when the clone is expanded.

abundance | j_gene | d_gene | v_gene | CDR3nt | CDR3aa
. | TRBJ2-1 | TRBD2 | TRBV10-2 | TGCGCCAGCTTCACCGGGACTAGCGGGACCAATGAGCAGTTCTTC | CASFTGTSGTNEQFF
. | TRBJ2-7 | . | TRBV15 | TGTGCCACCAGCAGAGATCTAGGCTACGAGCAGTACTTC | CATSRDLGYEQYF
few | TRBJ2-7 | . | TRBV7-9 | TGTTCCAGCAGCTCCAGCTACGAGCAGTACTTC | CSSSSSYEQYF
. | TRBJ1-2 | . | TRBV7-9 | TGTGCCAGCAGCCGCGCCGGGCGGGAACTCTATGGCTACACCTTC | CASSRAGRELYGYTF
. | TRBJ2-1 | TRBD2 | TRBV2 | TGTGCCAGCAGGGTAGCGGGAGGGTCCTACAATGAGCAGTTCTTC | CASRVAGGSYNEQFF
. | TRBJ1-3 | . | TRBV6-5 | TGTGCCAGCAGTTACTCGTACAGCTCTGGAAACACCATATATTTT | CASSYSYSSGNTIYF
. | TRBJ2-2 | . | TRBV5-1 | TGCGCCAGCAGCGCTGACTATCCGCTAGCCGGGGAGCTGTTTTTT | CASSADYPLAGELFF
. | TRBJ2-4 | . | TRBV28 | TGTGCCAGCAGCCCAGGTGGTTACCAGGACAGTCAGTACTTC | CASSPGGYQDSQYF
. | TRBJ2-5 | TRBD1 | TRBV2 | TGTGCCAGCAGGACAGGGGCAGAGACCCAGTACTTC | CASRTGAETQYF
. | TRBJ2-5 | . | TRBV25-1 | TGTGCCAGCAGTGAGCTACCGGGGACCCAGTACTTC | CASSELPGTQYF
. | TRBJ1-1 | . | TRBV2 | TGTGCCAGCAGTGAGAGGGACACTCTCAACACTGAAGCTTTCTTT | CASSERDTLNTEAFF
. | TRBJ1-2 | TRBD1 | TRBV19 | TGTGCCAGTAGTATAAATACGGACAGGGACGGCTACACCTTC | CASSINTDRDGYTF
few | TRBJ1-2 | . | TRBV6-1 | TGTGCCAGCAGTGAAGACAGTAACTATGGCTACACCTTC | CASSEDSNYGYTF
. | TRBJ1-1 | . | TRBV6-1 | TGTGCCAGCAGTACGGGCCGACAGGTGAACACTGAAGCTTTCTTT | CASSTGRQVNTEAFF
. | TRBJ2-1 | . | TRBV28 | TGTGCCAGCAGTTTTCAGGGTTTCCATGAGCAGTTCTTC | CASSFQGFHEQFF
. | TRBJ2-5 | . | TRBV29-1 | TGCAGCGTTTTGGGGACTGCCCAAGAGACCCAGTACTTC | CSVLGTAQETQYF
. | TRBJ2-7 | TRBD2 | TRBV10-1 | TGCGCCAGCAGTGACGGGACTAGCGGCCCCTACGAGCAGTACTTC | CASSDGTSGPYEQYF
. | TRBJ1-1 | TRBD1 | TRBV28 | TGTGCCAGCAGTTTACCCAGACAGGGAAGGAGGACTGAAGCTTTCTTT | CASSLPRQGRRTEAFF
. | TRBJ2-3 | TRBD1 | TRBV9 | TGTGCCAGCAGCGCCGGACAGGGCACAGATACGCAGTATTTT | CASSAGQGTDTQYF
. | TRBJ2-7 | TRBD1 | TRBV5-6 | TGTGCCAGCAGCTGGGGGACAGGGTACGAGCAGTACTTC | CASSWGTGYEQYF
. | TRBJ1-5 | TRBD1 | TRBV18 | TGTGCCAGCTCACCCCCCCATCCACTACCGGGACAGGGGTATCAGCCCCAGCATTTT | CASSPPHPLPGQGYQPQHF
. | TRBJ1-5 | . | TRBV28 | TGTGCCAGCAGTTTAGCAGGGATTAGGCAGCCCCAGCATTTT | CASSLAGIRQPQHF
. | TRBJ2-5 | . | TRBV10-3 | TGTGCCATCGCCCGGGAGGAGACCCAGTACTTC | CAIAREETQYF
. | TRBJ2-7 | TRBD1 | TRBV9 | TGTGCCAGCAGCGTTGAACTGGACAGGCGCGAGCAGTACTTC | CASSVELDRREQYF
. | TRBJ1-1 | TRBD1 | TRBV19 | TGTGCCAGTAGCGGGGTGGGCAGGGGGCGCGGTACTGAAGCTTTCTTT | CASSGVGRGRGTEAFF
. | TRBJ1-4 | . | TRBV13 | TGTGCCAGCAGCTCCCCCTCGGAGGGTTCTAATGAAAAACTGTTTTTT | CASSSPSEGSNEKLFF
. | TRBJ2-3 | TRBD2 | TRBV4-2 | TGTGCCAGCAGCCCCTTGGGTAGCGGGAAGTTAGATACGCAGTATTTT | CASSPLGSGKLDTQYF
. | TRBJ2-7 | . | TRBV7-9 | TGTTCCAGCAGCTTAGGCCTCAGCTCCTACGAGCAGTACTTC | CSSSLGLSSYEQYF
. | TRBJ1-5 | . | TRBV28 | TGTGCCAGCAGTTTTAGCCAGCCCCAGCATTTT | CASSFSQPQHF
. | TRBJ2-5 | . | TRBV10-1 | TGCGCCAGCAGGACGGACTGTTATGAAGAGACCCAGTACTTC | CASRTDCYEETQYF
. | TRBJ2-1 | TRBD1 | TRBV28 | TGTGCCAGCAGAACCGGGACAGGGTACAATGAGCAGTTCTTC | CASRTGTGYNEQFF
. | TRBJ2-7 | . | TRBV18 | TGTGCCAGCTCACTAAGCGTAGACTACGAGCAGTACTTC | CASSLSVDYEQYF
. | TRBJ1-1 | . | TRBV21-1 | TGTGCCAGCAGCAAACGGGGACGGGGGACTGAAGCTTTCTTT | CASSKRGRGTEAFF
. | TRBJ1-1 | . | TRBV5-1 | TGCGCCAGCAGCTTGGAGACAGGTACAGAAGCTTTCTTT | CASSLETGTEAFF
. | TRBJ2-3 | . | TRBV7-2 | TGTGCCAGCAGCTTAGGTGTAGCGCGGGGAACAGATACGCAGTATTTT | CASSLGVARGTDTQYF
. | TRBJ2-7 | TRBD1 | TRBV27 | TGTGCCAGCAGTCTACGGACAGGGGGTGCCTACGAGCAGTACTTC | CASSLRTGGAYEQYF
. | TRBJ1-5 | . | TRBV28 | TGTGCCAGCCGGTGGGGGGAAAATCAGCCCCAGCATTTT | CASRWGENQPQHF
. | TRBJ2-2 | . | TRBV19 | TGTGCTACCTCCGGGACTCCGAACACCGGGGAGCTGTTTTTT | CATSGTPNTGELFF
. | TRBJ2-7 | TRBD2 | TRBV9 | TGTGCCAGCAGCTCATACGGGGGGGGAGACTACGAGCAGTACTTC | CASSSYGGGDYEQYF
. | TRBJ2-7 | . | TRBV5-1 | TGCGCCAGCAGCCCGGGGCGGTCTCCTAGCGCCCACTCCTACGAGCAGTACTTC | CASSPGRSPSAHSYEQYF
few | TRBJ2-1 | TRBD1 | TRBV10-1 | TGCGCCAGCAGTCCTGGGCAGGGGGCGTACGGTGAGCAGTTCTTC | CASSPGQGAYGEQFF
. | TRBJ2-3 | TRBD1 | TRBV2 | TGTGCCAGCAGCCAGACGAGACAGGGCGCCTTCGGAGCTCAGCGGCGGTTCACAGATACGCAGTATTTT | CASSQTRQGAFGAQRRFTDTQYF
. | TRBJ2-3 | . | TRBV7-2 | TGTGCCAGCGCATCATACGGGAGCACAGATACGCAGTATTTT | CASASYGSTDTQYF
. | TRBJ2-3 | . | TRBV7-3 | TGTGCCAGCAGCCTAGAGCGGGCCTTGGGGTCTAGCACAGATACGCAGTATTTT | CASSLERALGSSTDTQYF
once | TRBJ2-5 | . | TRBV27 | TGTGCCAGCAGTTCCACCGACTATACTGGCCAAGAGACCCAGTACTTC | CASSSTDYTGQETQYF
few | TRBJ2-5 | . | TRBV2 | TGTGCCAGCCAAACGACTGCAGAGACCCAGTACTTC | CASQTTAETQYF
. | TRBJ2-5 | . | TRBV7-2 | TGTGCCAGCAGGAGGTCAGGCAGGGGTCAAGAGACCCAGTACTTC | CASRRSGRGQETQYF
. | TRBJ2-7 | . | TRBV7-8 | TGTGCCAGCAGCCCCTTCAGGGAGCAGTACTTC | CASSPFREQYF
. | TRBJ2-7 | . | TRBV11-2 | TGTGCCAGCAGCTTCGCCCGACTCTACGAGCAGTACTTC | CASSFARLYEQYF
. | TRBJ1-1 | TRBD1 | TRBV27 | TGTGCCAGCAGTCCAGGGGGCGCGGTCGGTGAAGCTTTCTTT | CASSPGGAVGEAFF
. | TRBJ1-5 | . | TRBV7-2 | TGTGCCAGCAGCCCTAGCCGCAGTCAGCCCCAGCATTTT | CASSPSRSQPQHF
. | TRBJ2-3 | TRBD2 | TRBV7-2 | TGTGCCAGCAGCTTAAGCTCTAGCGGGAGTACAGATACGCAGTATTTT | CASSLSSSGSTDTQYF
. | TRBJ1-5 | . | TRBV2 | TGTGCCAGCAGGAACAGGGTTGGGAGCAATCAGCCCCAGCATTTT | CASRNRVGSNQPQHF
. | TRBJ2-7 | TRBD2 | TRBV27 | TGTGCCAGCAGTCTGACTAGCGGGAGGATCCACGAGCAGTACTTC | CASSLTSGRIHEQYF
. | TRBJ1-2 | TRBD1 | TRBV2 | TGTGCCAGCAAAGGGACAGGTTCCTATGGCTACACCTTC | CASKGTGSYGYTF
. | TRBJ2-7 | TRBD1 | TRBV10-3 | TGTGCCATCACCACGGGACAGGGAGGCAACGAGCAGTACTTC | CAITTGQGGNEQYF
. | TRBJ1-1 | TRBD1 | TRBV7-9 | TGTGCCAGCAGCACCACAGGGGGACGCGGGGGCACTGAAGCTTTCTTT | CASSTTGGRGGTEAFF